Sequencing of this T cell receptor (beta chain) was carried out in a study of T cells after yellow fever vaccination. Using its own MiXCR run on the 5' RACE reads, TCRdb lists one record per CDR3 protein. The profile shows about 200,000 distinct CDR3 sequences, around 3.1% of them singletons. This clonotype has ten or more counts. Here the sequenced sample was CD4+ T cells sorted from PBMCs, taken 10 days after the yellow fever booster vaccination. This TCR was sampled from a man aged 18 to 29 who received the YFV17D yellow fever vaccine.

The CDR3 reads CASSVPGQGSETQYF. CDR3 DNA sequence: TGTGCCAGCAGCGTACCGGGACAGGGGTCGGAGACCCAGTACTTC. The chain couples TRBV9 to TRBJ2-5; 10 positions match TRBD1. Germline values: CDR1 SGDLS, CDR2 YYNGEE. V shed 1 base and J 5 bases; nucleotides not matched to a gene: 5. This CDR3 region has 15 residues.